This note documents a single T cell receptor (beta chain) sequence. Which antigen it targets is not known. No much larger clone exists at a distance of one base, and base qualities are not known. CDR1 and CDR2, looked up from the germline V gene (reference sequence), are PRHDT and FYEKMQ. The CDR3 runs 18 residues from the cysteine to the phenylalanine. Only the CDR3 DNA stays, 54 bases, in frame from base 1. V drops 4 bases and J drops 0 bases, leaving 18 bases in between. The data stem from a study of cytomegalovirus exposure and HLA in healthy donors (dated 2017 in TCRdb). Looking at the study overall: An earlier analysis of several hundred of the donors reported 250 to 300 Gb of sequence data and 100 million to 130 million unique TCR beta sequences from about 179 million T cells. An early release covering some 640 HLA-typed donors comprised approximately 300 gigabases of sequencing data and about 90 million unique TCR sequences. Among the approximately 420 genotyped donors, around 79% belonged to the genetic ancestry cluster associated with self-reported Caucasian donors. The study aimed to test whether signatures of past pathogen exposure could be identified by cataloging public T cell receptors. The study used immunosequencing to profile the T cell repertoires of more than 650 subjects and linked those repertoires to cytomegalovirus serostatus. Along with the approximately 650-subject first cohort, a separate validation cohort of around 120 different subjects was used. High-throughput TCR immunosequencing, statistical association of individual TCRs with disease status, and machine learning were combined to predict cytomegalovirus infection status. A later analysis re-analyzed previously published TCR beta repertoires from 660 or so donors and added high-resolution HLA genotyping to study TCR occurrence patterns. In the later analysis, no new phenotypic data were used to find candidate immune exposures; instead, reliance was placed on TCR beta sequences and their occurrence across donors. An earlier analysis of approximately 640 of the donors applied high-throughput TCR beta sequencing to assess whether each TCR beta V gene segment acted as functional or pseudogenic. Donor age, sex, ethnicity and CMV serostatus were collected together with the repertoire data. Genome-wide SNP genotypes for about 65% of the 666 donors were used in a later genetic analysis, which treated that subset as a discovery cohort. All discovery cohort repertoires had been generated on a single sequencing platform. Both class I and class II loci were covered by HLA typing, at four-digit resolution. The number of donors typed differed by locus, with roughly 629-640 for A, B, C, DRB1 and DQB1, around 520 for DQA1, about 610 for DPA1, and 400 to 490 for DPB1. About five DR-DQ haplotypes were handled as single units for association and clustering because linkage in the cohort was strong. Among some 410 genotyped donors of the cohort, an average of roughly 240,000 unique TCR beta nucleotide sequences were sequenced per donor, approximately 20% of them non-productive.

The cohort was made up of about 670 healthy bone marrow donors. At the time of sampling, every cohort member was nominally healthy, though immune exposures that went unrecorded were likely present. The donor tested CMV seropositive, placing the donor among the 289 seropositive members of the cohort. A peripheral blood sample was collected from each donor, and TCR beta sequencing was performed on peripheral blood mononuclear cells. Genomic DNA extraction from the blood cell samples was performed with the Qiagen DNeasy Blood Extraction Kit. Study-level results and caveats: Presence/absence analyses assumed roughly uniform sequencing depth across donors, an assumption that may not hold. The 87-base-pair reads could not distinguish some IMGT-functional V segments, including TRBV6-2 and TRBV6-3, so those segments were excluded. A later genetic analysis associated a missense DCLRE1C variant with V-gene and J-gene trimming of TCR beta chains, and an independent cohort replicated the association. According to a later analysis, TCR association rates differed among HLA loci, with DRB1 alleles showing the most associated TCRs and HLA-C alleles showing the fewest. The study gave a list of about 150 TCR beta chains associated with cytomegalovirus. A later analysis reported that several top co-occurrence clusters appeared linked to parvovirus B19, influenza, CMV and Epstein-Barr virus. A later analysis associated about 17,000 TCR beta sequences with specific HLA alleles at a false discovery rate of 0.05. When HLA alleles, especially DR and DQ, strongly co-occurred, TCR associations were difficult to assign to individual alleles. The authors suggested that the approach could potentially be generalized to other disease states and immunological phenotypes. A cluster of highly shared sequence variants was judged likely to represent a technical artifact of the sequencing pipeline. This cohort had only TCR beta chains sequenced, and the lack of alpha or paired-chain data limited which features could be detected. Correlated functional status among segregating V segments might be attributable to linkage disequilibrium, but an unknown experimental factor could not be ruled out. While some public TCRs were present in many individuals, most TCR sequences turned up only very rarely across donors. In an earlier analysis of about 540 of the donors, most TCR beta V segments were observed in productive rearrangements about 87% or about 30% of the time, broadly matching IMGT annotations. The earlier analysis of approximately 560 of the donors excluded around 17 rarely observed V segments, including chromosome 9 orphons, because counts were too low. In vitro tests confirmed that a few of the cytomegalovirus-associated TCR beta chains recognize cytomegalovirus antigens. CMV serostatus was the only immune exposure information available for the cohort. In a later analysis, HLA-associated TCR beta chains were found to be more clonally expanded and to have lower generation probabilities than equally common non-associated chains. Compared with the approximately 710-donor mean, donors in an Asian-associated ancestry cluster had fewer N-insertions in productive TCRs, according to a later genetic analysis. A further reported finding was that TCR beta sequences accurately predicted the HLA-A and HLA-B alleles for most subjects in the first cohort. According to a later analysis, most CMV-associated TCR beta chains appeared to be HLA-restricted, and the HLA associations seemed to be driven largely by CMV exposure. In both the original and validation cohorts, the classifier was reported to diagnose cytomegalovirus status with high specificity and sensitivity. Because HLA typing was missing for some donors at each locus, association tests included only the typed subset.

Preparation of the library involved the immunoSEQ multiplex PCR assay. The multiplex PCR relied on a mix of 60 forward primers for TCR Vbeta segments and 13 reverse primers for TCR Jbeta segments. The CDR3 region of rearranged TCR beta genes was amplified from genomic DNA by a multiplex PCR assay. The amplified TCR beta libraries were sequenced on the Illumina HiSeq System as 87-base-pair reads. Per the source publication's procedure: A later analysis tallied 75 million to 85 million unique TCR beta chains across the 666 repertoires, and some 10 million of those chains were shared by two or more donors. A nearest-neighbor algorithm error-corrected the raw reads and collapsed the reads into unique sequences, merging closely related sequences to remove PCR and sequencing errors. V, D and J gene segments were assigned by aligning CDR3 sequences to IMGT reference sequences. Each retained sequence needed at least a six-nucleotide match to both a V gene segment and a J gene segment. A rearrangement counted as productive if the CDR3 had no stop codons and remained in frame with V and J, and every other rearrangement counted as non-productive. Following IMGT convention, CDR3 was defined as the stretch from the second conserved V-encoded cysteine up to the conserved J-encoded phenylalanine. The earlier analysis of about 570 of the donors excluded any sequence lacking an unambiguous match to a single V gene segment. An earlier analysis of a few hundred of the donors classified V segments as functional when productive rearrangements were above 56.7% and as segregating when the standard deviation between donors was above 5%. A statistical classification framework was built to diagnose cytomegalovirus status from the catalog of TCR beta chain sequences. A later analysis assigned V and J genes by comparing TCR nucleotide sequences with IMGT/GENE-DB human TR gene sequences. In a later analysis, CDR3 sequences and most-parsimonious VDJ recombination scenarios were assigned using the TCRdist pipeline. In a later analysis, every TCR beta chain was defined by the combination of its CDR3 amino acid sequence and its V-gene family, and reads without a unique V-gene family were dropped. In a later analysis, fewer than 600 highly shared, low-generation-probability nucleotide sequences were removed to address suspected cross-contamination and a sequencing artifact. In a later analysis, a clonal expansion index was calculated for each public chain from normalized within-repertoire ranks of inferred template counts. Generation probabilities in a later analysis came from a VDJ recombination model fitted to out-of-frame rearrangements, and those results were checked against IGoR. In a later analysis, hypergeometric tests were used to score TCR-TCR, TCR-HLA and TCR-CMV co-occurrence, with a repertoire-size bias correction applied to TCR pairs. To estimate false discovery rates, a later analysis permuted the HLA or CMV assignments 20 times. In a later analysis, co-occurring TCRs were grouped using DBSCAN, with TCRdist sequence similarity added in when clustering inside HLA-allele-positive subsets. Co-occurrence clustering excluded repertoires with fewer than 30,000 or more than 120,000 public chains, plus five with anomalous nucleotide sharing. Here the immuneACCESS table is served through TCRdb, limited to in-frame sequences with V and J called. Missing clones are a known gap in these copies; in checked studies unresolved V genes cover under half, and the rest lacks a known reason. Clonal size and the V and J genes are those of that table, whereas D and trimming came from the DNA. This sample lists around 150,000 clones; around 83% were detected once. The top ten constitute around 4.3% of the sample.

This sequence was found in a man aged 50-59 years in good health and CMV-seropositive. The chain was built from TRBV13 and TRBJ2-2, and TRBD1 may be the D gene, going by 6 matching bases. The source material was PBMCs. The DNA sequence is as follows: TGTGCCAGCAGCTCTCTGGGGGCCAACAACCCGAACACCGGGGAGCTGTTTTTT. This translates into CASSSLGANNPNTGELFF.